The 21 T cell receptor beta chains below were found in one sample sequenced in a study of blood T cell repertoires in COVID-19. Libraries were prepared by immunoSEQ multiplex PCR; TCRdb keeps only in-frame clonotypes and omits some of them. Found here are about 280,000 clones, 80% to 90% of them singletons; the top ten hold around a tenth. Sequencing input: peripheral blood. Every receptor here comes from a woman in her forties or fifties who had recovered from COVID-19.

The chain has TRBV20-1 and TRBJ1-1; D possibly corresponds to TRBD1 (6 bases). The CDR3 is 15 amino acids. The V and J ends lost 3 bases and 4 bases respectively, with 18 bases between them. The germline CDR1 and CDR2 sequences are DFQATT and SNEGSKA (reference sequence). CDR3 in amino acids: CSASYEPGTTTEAFF. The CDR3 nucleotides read TGCAGTGCTAGTTACGAGCCGGGGACAACCACTGAAGCTTTCTTT.

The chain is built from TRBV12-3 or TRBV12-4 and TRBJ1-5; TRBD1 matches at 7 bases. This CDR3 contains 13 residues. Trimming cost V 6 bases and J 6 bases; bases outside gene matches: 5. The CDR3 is CASSDRVVQPQHF. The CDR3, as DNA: TGTGCCAGCAGCGACAGGGTGGTTCAGCCCCAGCATTTT.

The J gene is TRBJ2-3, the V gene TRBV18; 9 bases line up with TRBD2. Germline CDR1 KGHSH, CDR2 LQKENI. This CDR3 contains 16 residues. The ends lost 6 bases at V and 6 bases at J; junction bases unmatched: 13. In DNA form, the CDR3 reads TGTGCCAGCTCCACGGTAGCGGGAGTAGGGTCGGATACGCAGTATTTT. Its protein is CASSTVAGVGSDTQYF.

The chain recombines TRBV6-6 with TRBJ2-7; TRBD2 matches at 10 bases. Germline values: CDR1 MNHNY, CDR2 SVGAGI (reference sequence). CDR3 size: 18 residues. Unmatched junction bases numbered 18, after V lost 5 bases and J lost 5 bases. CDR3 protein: CASSPLTPSGRAGHEQYF. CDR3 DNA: TGTGCCAGCAGTCCTCTTACGCCGAGCGGGAGGGCGGGCCACGAGCAGTACTTC.

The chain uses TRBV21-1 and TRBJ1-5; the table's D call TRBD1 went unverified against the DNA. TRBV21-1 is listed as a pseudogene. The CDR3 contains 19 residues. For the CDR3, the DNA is TGTGCCAGCAGCAAAGGCGGACAGGGTAGCCCACGAAGCAATCAGCCCCAGCATTTT. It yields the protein CASSKGGQGSPRSNQPQHF.

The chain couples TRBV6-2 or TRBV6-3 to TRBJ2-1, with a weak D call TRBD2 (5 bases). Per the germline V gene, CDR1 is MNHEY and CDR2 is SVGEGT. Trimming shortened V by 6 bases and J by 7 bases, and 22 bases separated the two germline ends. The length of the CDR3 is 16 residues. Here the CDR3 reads CASSPYAGLLGNEQFF. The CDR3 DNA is TGTGCCAGCAGCCCTTATGCGGGCCTGCTGGGGAATGAGCAGTTCTTC.

The chain's CDR3 is CASSLGTHTNNEAFF. DNA of the CDR3: TGTGCCAGCAGCTTGGGGACACATACAAACAACGAAGCTTTCTTT. The chain has TRBV5-4 and TRBJ1-1, with a tentative D call TRBD1 (5 bases). The germline CDR1 and CDR2 sequences are SGHNT and YYREEE (reference sequence). The CDR3 contains 15 residues. V lost 0 bases and J 8 bases, leaving 17 bases between the germline ends.

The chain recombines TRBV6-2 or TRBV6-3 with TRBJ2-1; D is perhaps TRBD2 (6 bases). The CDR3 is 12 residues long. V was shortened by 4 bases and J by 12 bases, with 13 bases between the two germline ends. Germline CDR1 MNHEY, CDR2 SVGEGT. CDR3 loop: CASSSNMGGQFF. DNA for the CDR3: TGTGCCAGCAGTTCTAATATGGGGGGGCAGTTCTTC.

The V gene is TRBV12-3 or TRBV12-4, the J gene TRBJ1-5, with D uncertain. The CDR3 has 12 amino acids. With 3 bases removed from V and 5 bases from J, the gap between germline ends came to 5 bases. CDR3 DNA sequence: TGTGCCAGCAGTTTCCCCGATCAGCCCCAGCATTTT. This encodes CASSFPDQPQHF.

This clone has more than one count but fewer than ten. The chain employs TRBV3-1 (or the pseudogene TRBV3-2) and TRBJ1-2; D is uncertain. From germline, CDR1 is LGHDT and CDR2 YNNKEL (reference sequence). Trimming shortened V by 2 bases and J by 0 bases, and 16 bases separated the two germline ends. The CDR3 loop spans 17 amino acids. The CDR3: CASSQLRVARTNYGYTF. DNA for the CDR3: TGTGCCAGCAGCCAACTTCGTGTGGCCAGAACTAACTATGGCTACACCTTC.

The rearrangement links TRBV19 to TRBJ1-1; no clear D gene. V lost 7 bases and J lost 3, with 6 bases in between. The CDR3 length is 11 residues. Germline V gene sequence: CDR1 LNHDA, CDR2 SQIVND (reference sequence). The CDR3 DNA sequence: TGTGCCAGTACAGCGCACACTGAAGCTTTCTTT. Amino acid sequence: CASTAHTEAFF. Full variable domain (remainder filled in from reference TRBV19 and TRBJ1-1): DGGITQSPKYLFRKEGQNVTLSCEQNLNHDAMYWYRQDPGQGLRLIYYSQIVNDFQKGDIAEGYSVSREKKESFPLTVTSAQKNPTAFYLCASTAHTEAFFGQGTRLTVV.

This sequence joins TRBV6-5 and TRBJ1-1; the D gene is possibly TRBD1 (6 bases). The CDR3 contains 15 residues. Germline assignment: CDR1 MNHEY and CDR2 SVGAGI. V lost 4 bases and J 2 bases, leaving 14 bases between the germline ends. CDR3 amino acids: CASSLGAVINTEAFF. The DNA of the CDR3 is TGTGCCAGCAGTTTGGGGGCCGTTATAAACACTGAAGCTTTCTTT.

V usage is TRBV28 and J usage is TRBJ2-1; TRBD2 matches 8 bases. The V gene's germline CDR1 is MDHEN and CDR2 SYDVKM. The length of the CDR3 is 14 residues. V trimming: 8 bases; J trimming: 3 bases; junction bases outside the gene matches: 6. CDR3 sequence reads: CASLAGGSYNEQFF. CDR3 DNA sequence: TGTGCCAGCCTCGCGGGGGGCAGCTACAATGAGCAGTTCTTC.

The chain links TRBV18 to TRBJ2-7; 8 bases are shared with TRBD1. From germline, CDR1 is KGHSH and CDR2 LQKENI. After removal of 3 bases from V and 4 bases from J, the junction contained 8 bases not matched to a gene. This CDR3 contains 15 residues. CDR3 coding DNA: TGTGCCAGCTCACCCGAAGGACAGGGACCTTACGAGCAGTACTTC. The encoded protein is CASSPEGQGPYEQYF. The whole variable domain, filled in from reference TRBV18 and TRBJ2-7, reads NAGVMQNPRHLVRRRGQEARLRCSPMKGHSHVYWYRQLPEEGLKFMVYLQKENIIDESGMPKERFSAEFPKEGPSILRIQQVVRGDSAAYFCASSPEGQGPYEQYFGPGTRLTVT.

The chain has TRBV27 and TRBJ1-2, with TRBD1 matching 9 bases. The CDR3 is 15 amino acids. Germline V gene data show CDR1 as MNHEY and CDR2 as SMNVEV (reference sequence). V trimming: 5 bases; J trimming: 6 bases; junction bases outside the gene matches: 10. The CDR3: CASSTDTTGGHGYTF. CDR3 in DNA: TGTGCCAGCAGTACCGACACCACAGGGGGCCATGGCTACACCTTC.

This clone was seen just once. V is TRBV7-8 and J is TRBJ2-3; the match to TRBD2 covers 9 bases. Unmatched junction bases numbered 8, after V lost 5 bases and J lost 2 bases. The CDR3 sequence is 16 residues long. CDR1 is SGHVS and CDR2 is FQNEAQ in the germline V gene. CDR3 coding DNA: TGTGCCAGCAGCCCACCAGCGGGGGGAAACACAGATACGCAGTATTTT. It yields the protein CASSPPAGGNTDTQYF.

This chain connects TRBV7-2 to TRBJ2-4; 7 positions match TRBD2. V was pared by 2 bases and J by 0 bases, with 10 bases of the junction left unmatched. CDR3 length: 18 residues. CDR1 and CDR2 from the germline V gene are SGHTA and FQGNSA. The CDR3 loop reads CASSLNMGGELAKNIQYF. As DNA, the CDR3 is TGTGCCAGCAGCTTAAATATGGGGGGGGAATTAGCCAAAAACATTCAGTACTTC.

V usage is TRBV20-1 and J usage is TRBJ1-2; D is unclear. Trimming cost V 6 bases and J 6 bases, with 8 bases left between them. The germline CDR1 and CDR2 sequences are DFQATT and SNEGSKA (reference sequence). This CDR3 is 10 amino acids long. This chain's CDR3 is CSAPGNGYTF. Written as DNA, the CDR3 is TGCAGTGCCCCCGGGAATGGCTACACCTTC.

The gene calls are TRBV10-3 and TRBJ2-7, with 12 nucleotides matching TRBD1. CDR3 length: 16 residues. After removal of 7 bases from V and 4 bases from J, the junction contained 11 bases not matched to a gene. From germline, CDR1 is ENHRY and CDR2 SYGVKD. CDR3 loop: CAITQSSGQGAYEQYF. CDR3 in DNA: TGTGCCATCACCCAAAGTTCGGGACAGGGGGCTTACGAGCAGTACTTC.

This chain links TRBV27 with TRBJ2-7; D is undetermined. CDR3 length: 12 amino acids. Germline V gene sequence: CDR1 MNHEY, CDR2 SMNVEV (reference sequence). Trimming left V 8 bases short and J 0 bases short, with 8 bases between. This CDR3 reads CASALHSYEQYF. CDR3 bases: TGTGCCAGCGCATTACACTCCTACGAGCAGTACTTC.

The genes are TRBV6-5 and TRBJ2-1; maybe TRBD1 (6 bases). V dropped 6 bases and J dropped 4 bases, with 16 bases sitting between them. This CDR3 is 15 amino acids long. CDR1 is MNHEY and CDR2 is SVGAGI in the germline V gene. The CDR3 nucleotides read TGTGCCAGCAGCCAGGGACAAGCGAGGTACAATGAGCAGTTCTTC. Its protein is CASSQGQARYNEQFF.